The present T cell receptor beta chain was sequenced within a study of CD8 T cells in Susac syndrome. To note about this clonotype: Its specificity is unknown.

Findings and limits, study-wide: A relatively small number of individuals underwent TCR sequencing and HLA analysis.

V was trimmed by 2 bases and J by 8 bases, leaving 15 bases between them. Germline-derived CDR1 and CDR2 are KGHSH and LQKENI. The CDR3 loop spans 14 amino acids. A quantity of about 0.45 to 1 ug RNA underwent reverse transcription using random hexamers. An immunoSEQ multiplex PCR generated amplified TCR beta CDR3 products spanning 54 Vbeta and 13 Jbeta. TCRdb called the immunoSEQ multiplex PCR reads again in MiXCR, with one record for every CDR3 protein. The sample has a few hundred thousand distinct CDR3 sequences; roughly 94% are singletons. The T cells that were sequenced for TCR beta were CD8+ and CD4+ cells from blood. The authors negatively isolated CD8+ and CD4+ T cells and FACS-enriched TEMRA cells.

The chain recombines TRBV18 with TRBJ1-2; no clear D. Sequencing used CD4+ T cells from PBMCs. This TCR was recovered from a human donor with multiple sclerosis. CDR3 loop: CASSPSGVPGGYTF. The CDR3 nucleotides are TGTGCCAGCTCACCATCCGGGGTGCCTGGAGGCTACACCTTC.